A single T cell receptor (beta chain) is shown here with its context. This entry belongs to a study of shared clonotypes between healthy human individuals. CDR1 SGHVS and CDR2 FQNEAQ come from the germline V gene. The CDR3 totals 14 residues. Trimming took 3 bases from V and 0 from J, leaving 8 bases between them. A roughly 200 ng quantity of DNA, 30,000 to 35,000 T cell genomes, went into the sorted-subset replicate PCRs. Assay used: immunoSEQ multiplex PCR; TCRdb lists only in-frame clones, some missing. The table shows approximately 100,000 clones, with less than 75% occurring only once. The sequence came from a woman aged 25 to 45 in good health. The V and J genes are TRBV7-8 and TRBJ1-1; D is uncertain. Sequencing used memory CD8+ T cells sorted from blood. Indicated subset: CD45RO+ cells pooled with CCR7-negative TemRA cells. CDR3 protein: CASSFDILNTEAFF. The CDR3 DNA is TGTGCCAGCAGCTTTGACATATTGAACACTGAAGCTTTCTTT.